This TCR beta chain was identified in a study of blood T cell repertoires in COVID-19. Clones were read by immunoSEQ multiplex PCR, and TCRdb kept only the in-frame ones, dropping some. The table includes about 170,000 clones, roughly 84% detected once. Trimming cost V 6 bases and J 3 bases, with 9 bases left between them. Germline V CDR1 and CDR2: MNHEY, SVGAGI. The CDR3 is 12 amino acids. The chain recombines TRBV6-5 with TRBJ2-7; D unclear. The receptor comes from a woman in her 70s with COVID-19, enrolled during active disease. Material: peripheral blood. The CDR3 DNA reads TGTGCCAGCAGCGACAACTTCTACGAGCAGTACTTC. It yields the protein CASSDNFYEQYF.